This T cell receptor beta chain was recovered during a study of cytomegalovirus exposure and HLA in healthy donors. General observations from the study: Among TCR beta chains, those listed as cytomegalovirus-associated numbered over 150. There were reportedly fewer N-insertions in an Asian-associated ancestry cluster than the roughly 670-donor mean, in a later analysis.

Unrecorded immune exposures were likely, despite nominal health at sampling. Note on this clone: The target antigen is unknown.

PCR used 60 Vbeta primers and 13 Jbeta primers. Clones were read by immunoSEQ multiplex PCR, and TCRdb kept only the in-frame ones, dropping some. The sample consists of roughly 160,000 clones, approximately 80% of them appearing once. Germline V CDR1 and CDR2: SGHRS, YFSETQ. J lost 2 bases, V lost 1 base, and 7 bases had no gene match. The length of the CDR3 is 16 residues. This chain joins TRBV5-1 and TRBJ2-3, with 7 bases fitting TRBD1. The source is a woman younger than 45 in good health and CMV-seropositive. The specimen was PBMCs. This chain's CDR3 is CASSLLPTGTTDTQYF. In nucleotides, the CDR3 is TGCGCCAGCAGCTTGTTACCGACAGGGACCACAGATACGCAGTATTTT.